The 30 T cell receptor beta chains below were found in one sample sequenced in a study of T cell responses to AZD1222 COVID-19 vaccine. Sequenced by immunoSEQ multiplex PCR; TCRdb stores in-frame clones only, minus some. This table has roughly 140,000 clones, approximately 88% appearing once. Source: peripheral blood, taken on day 0 of AZD1222 vaccination. Receptor source: an adult in good health.

The gene calls are TRBV24-1 and TRBJ2-7, with 7 nucleotides matching TRBD1. From germline, CDR1 is KGHDR and CDR2 SFDVKD. The CDR3 spans 14 residues. J lost 5 bases, V lost 3 bases, and 6 bases had no gene match. CDR3: CATSDGNRGHEQYF. For the CDR3, the DNA is TGTGCCACCAGTGATGGGAACAGGGGACACGAGCAGTACTTC.

The chain couples TRBV15 to TRBJ2-2; D unresolved. Germline-derived CDR1 and CDR2 are LNHNV and YYDKDF (reference sequence). Trimming shortened V by 0 bases and J by 1 base, and 6 bases separated the two germline ends. This CDR3 region has 15 residues. DNA for the CDR3: TGTGCCACCAGCAGAGATCCGGAGAACACCGGGGAGCTGTTTTTT. Translation: CATSRDPENTGELFF.

V and J are TRBV28 and TRBJ2-1; D is unresolved. Between the trimmed V and J ends, which lost 2 bases and 7 bases, there was a span of 15 bases. Germline V gene data show CDR1 as MDHEN and CDR2 as SYDVKM. This CDR3 has 15 amino acids. The CDR3 DNA reads as TGTGCCAGCAGTTTACCCCCAGCTACCCGAAATGAGCAGTTCTTC. Its protein is CASSLPPATRNEQFF.

The chain uses TRBV16 and TRBJ2-4; maybe TRBD1 (5 bases). This CDR3 is 12 amino acids long. V was clipped by 6 bases and J by 7 bases, with 10 bases between them. The germline CDR1 and CDR2 sequences are KGHSY and FQNENV. The CDR3 loop is CASSPQGNIQYF. CDR3 coding DNA: TGTGCCAGCAGTCCTCAGGGTAACATTCAGTACTTC.

This chain connects TRBV5-8 to TRBJ2-7, with TRBD1 matching over 10 bases. J was trimmed by 8 bases and V by 5 bases; bases with no gene match: 7. CDR1 and CDR2 (germline): SGHTS, YDEGEE. The CDR3 runs 13 residues. CDR3 DNA sequence: TGTGCCAGCAGAATGACAGGGGGCTCGCAGCAGTACTTC. The encoded protein is CASRMTGGSQQYF.

The V and J genes are TRBV5-4 and TRBJ2-4, with a possible D match to TRBD2 (6 bases). Germline V gives CDR1 SGHNT, CDR2 YYREEE (reference sequence). The CDR3 contains 15 residues. The V and J ends lost 3 bases and 9 bases respectively, with 19 bases between them. CDR3 in amino acids: CASSSIGVGEAIQYF. The CDR3 DNA follows: TGTGCCAGCAGCTCGATAGGAGTTGGGGAGGCCATTCAGTACTTC.

This sequence joins TRBV5-1 and TRBJ2-5, with D perhaps matching TRBD1 (5 bases). In germline, CDR1 is SGHRS, CDR2 YFSETQ. Trimming removed 4 bases at V and 4 bases at J, with 17 bases between. The CDR3 sequence is 15 residues long. As DNA, the CDR3 is TGCGCCAGCAGCCCGGACGTCAGGGTGGGAGAGACCCAGTACTTC. It specifies CASSPDVRVGETQYF.

This chain connects TRBV6-5 to TRBJ2-7; a weak D match, TRBD1 (7 bases). The CDR3 is 11 amino acids. Trimming removed 7 bases from V and 7 bases from J, with 11 bases in between. The V gene's germline CDR1 is MNHEY and CDR2 SVGAGI. The CDR3 loop reads CASIQGGEQYF. In DNA form, the CDR3 reads TGTGCCAGCATCCAGGGGGGAGAGCAGTACTTC.

The rearrangement uses TRBV3-1 (or the pseudogene TRBV3-2) and TRBJ1-2; TRBD1 matches at 12 bases. There are 16 residues in the CDR3. Germline V lookup: CDR1 LGHDT, CDR2 YNNKEL (reference sequence). V lost 3 bases, J lost 8 bases, and 10 bases stayed unmatched. CDR3 bases: TGTGCCAGCAGCCAGATGACGGGACAGGGGGCAAGGGGCTACACCTTC. This translates into CASSQMTGQGARGYTF.

This clone was recorded once. This sequence joins TRBV19 and TRBJ1-3; D is uncertain. CDR3 length equals 14 residues. The V gene's germline CDR1 is LNHDA and CDR2 SQIVND (reference sequence). V was clipped by 8 bases and J by 0 bases, with 11 bases between them. The CDR3, as DNA: TGTGCCAGTGTCGGACTGTTCTCTGGAAACACCATATATTTT. Protein product: CASVGLFSGNTIYF.

The gene calls are TRBV7-9 and TRBJ2-7; D is possibly TRBD1 or TRBD2 (5 bases each). The V end lost 4 bases, the J end lost 2 bases, and 18 bases lay between the germline ends. There are 16 residues in the CDR3. Germline lookup yields CDR1 SEHNR and CDR2 FQNEAQ (reference sequence). The chain's CDR3 is CASSSPGPGGTYEQYF. DNA for the CDR3: TGTGCCAGCAGCTCGCCGGGACCCGGAGGCACCTACGAGCAGTACTTC.

The chain uses TRBV24-1 and TRBJ1-2; TRBD1 agrees at 9 bases. V was clipped by 4 bases and J by 7 bases; unmatched bases: 9. Germline CDR1 KGHDR, CDR2 SFDVKD. This CDR3 spans 15 amino acids. CDR3 sequence: CATSDPTGGGGGYTF. The DNA for the CDR3 is TGTGCCACCAGTGACCCGACAGGGGGTGGAGGTGGCTACACCTTC.

The rearrangement uses TRBV6-5 and TRBJ2-5; 9 bases match TRBD1. In germline, CDR1 is MNHEY, CDR2 SVGAGI. The V segment lost 7 bases and the J segment 6 bases; nucleotides outside the gene matches: 12. The CDR3 length is 15 residues. The CDR3 sequence: CASNEPGQGAKTQYF. In DNA, the CDR3 is TGTGCCAGCAACGAACCGGGACAGGGCGCGAAGACCCAGTACTTC.

The chain carries TRBV5-1 and TRBJ1-1; no firm D call. Germline V CDR1 and CDR2: SGHRS, YFSETQ. V was pared by 5 bases and J by 1 base, with 12 bases between. The length of the CDR3 is 14 residues. As DNA, the CDR3 is TGCGCCAGCAGGACGGGAGGGCCGAACACTGAAGCTTTCTTT. Its protein is CASRTGGPNTEAFF.

This clone was observed a single time. The gene calls are TRBV4-2 and TRBJ1-3; D perhaps matches TRBD1 (5 bases). From germline, CDR1 is LGHNA and CDR2 YNFKEQ. The CDR3 consists of 15 residues. The V end lost 0 bases, the J end lost 4 bases, and 10 bases lay between the germline ends. CDR3 nucleotide sequence: TGTGCCAGCAGCCAAGATGAAGGGGCGGGAAACACCATATATTTT. This encodes CASSQDEGAGNTIYF.

The CDR3 DNA is TGTGCCAGCAGCCACCTACCCCCAGCGGGAAAAAACATTCAGTACTTC. This translates into CASSHLPPAGKNIQYF. This chain connects TRBV7-2 to TRBJ2-4; 7 nucleotides match TRBD2. Germline lookup yields CDR1 SGHTA and CDR2 FQGNSA. With 5 bases clipped from V and 4 bases from J, the junction kept 11 bases outside the gene matches. The CDR3 has 16 amino acids.

The chain is built from TRBV5-4 and TRBJ1-1; 10 nucleotides agree with TRBD1. Germline V gene data show CDR1 as SGHNT and CDR2 as YYREEE (reference sequence). Trimming removed 4 bases from V and 7 bases from J; junction bases left unmatched: 10. The CDR3 has 15 residues. CDR3 sequence: CASSADRGRGDEAFF. In DNA form, the CDR3 reads TGTGCCAGCAGCGCCGACAGGGGGCGTGGGGATGAAGCTTTCTTT.

V is TRBV6-2 or TRBV6-3 and J is TRBJ2-1, with D hard to call. Germline CDR1 MNHEY, CDR2 SVGEGT. Trimming removed 6 bases at V and 2 bases at J, with 20 bases between. This CDR3 is built from 17 residues. The CDR3 DNA reads as TGTGCCAGCAGCCCTACCATCAGTGGGGTGACCTACAATGAGCAGTTCTTC. It encodes CASSPTISGVTYNEQFF.

The chain has TRBV28 and TRBJ2-7; 7 positions agree with TRBD2. Germline CDR1 is MDHEN and CDR2 is SYDVKM. V was clipped by 6 bases and J by 5 bases; unmatched bases: 13. The CDR3 extends over 15 amino acids. The CDR3 region is CASSPHPGRRDEQYF. In DNA form, the CDR3 reads TGTGCCAGCAGCCCCCATCCCGGGAGGAGGGACGAGCAGTACTTC.

The V call is TRBV28, the J call TRBJ2-7; perhaps D is TRBD1 or TRBD2 (5 bases each). Germline assignment: CDR1 MDHEN and CDR2 SYDVKM. V was clipped by 7 bases and J by 6 bases, with 22 bases between them. CDR3 size: 15 residues. This chain's CDR3 is CASTSGIVGVREQYF. The CDR3, as DNA: TGTGCCAGCACCTCGGGGATCGTAGGGGTGCGCGAGCAGTACTTC. The whole variable domain, filled in from reference TRBV28 and TRBJ2-7, reads DVKVTQSSRYLVKRTGEKVFLECVQDMDHENMFWYRQDPGLGLRLIYFSYDVKMKEKGDIPEGYSVSREKKERFSLILESASTNQTSMYLCASTSGIVGVREQYFGPGTRLTVT.

The chain links TRBV5-4 to TRBJ1-3, with 7 bases matching TRBD1. The trim removed 8 bases at V and 2 bases at J, leaving 4 bases unmatched. The CDR3 totals 13 residues. The V gene's germline CDR1 is SGHNT and CDR2 YYREEE (reference sequence). Written as DNA, the CDR3 is TGTGCCAGTTCACAGGGGACTGGAAACACCATATATTTT. Protein sequence: CASSQGTGNTIYF.

The gene calls are TRBV6-1 and TRBJ2-7; TRBD2 aligns across 13 bases. CDR1 is MNHNS and CDR2 is SASEGT in the germline V gene. This CDR3 comprises 15 residues. With 1 base clipped from V and 4 bases from J, the junction kept 1 base outside the gene matches. The CDR3, as DNA: TGTGCCAGCAGTGAAGGGACTAGCGGGAGTTACGAGCAGTACTTC. Amino acid sequence: CASSEGTSGSYEQYF.

As concerns this clone: Additional DNA sequences in this sample encode the identical CDR3. The V gene is TRBV11-3, the J gene TRBJ2-3, with TRBD2 matching over 7 bases. The germline CDR1 and CDR2 sequences are SGHNT and YENEEA. The CDR3 loop spans 14 amino acids. Trimming took 3 bases from V and 0 from J; bases not matched to a gene: 0. For the CDR3, the DNA is TGTGCCAGCAGCTTTAGCGGGAGCACAGATACGCAGTATTTT. Translation gives CASSFSGSTDTQYF.

The CDR3 region has the DNA TGCGCCAGCAGCACCGCCGGGACAGTAAACTACGAGCAGTACTTC. As protein: CASSTAGTVNYEQYF. This chain uses TRBV5-1 with TRBJ2-7, with 7 bases lining up with TRBD1. The CDR3 is 15 amino acids. V gave up 4 bases and J gave up 3 bases; unmatched junction bases: 10. The germline V gene encodes CDR1 SGHRS and CDR2 YFSETQ.

The table lists this clone with a few counts. The gene calls are TRBV2 and TRBJ1-3; unclear D gene. The CDR3 length is 15 residues. The V gene lost 6 bases and the J gene lost 0 bases, with 12 bases spanning the gap. Germline-derived CDR1 and CDR2 are SNHLY and FYNNEI. The CDR3: CASRGTLDSGNTIYF. DNA of the CDR3: TGTGCCAGCAGGGGAACTCTTGACTCTGGAAACACCATATATTTT.

The chain employs TRBV13 and TRBJ2-5; D gene ambiguous. Between the trimmed V and J ends, which lost 0 bases and 1 base, there was a span of 9 bases. The germline V gene encodes CDR1 PRHDT and CDR2 FYEKMQ (reference sequence). The CDR3 loop spans 15 amino acids. The CDR3 DNA sequence: TGTGCCAGCAGCTTAGGGAGCGAGCCCCAAGAGACCCAGTACTTC. It is translated as CASSLGSEPQETQYF.

The chain has TRBV30 and TRBJ1-1; 7 positions agree with TRBD1. V lost 0 bases to trimming and J lost 8 bases; unmatched junction nucleotides: 6. This CDR3 is built from 13 residues. The germline gives CDR1 GTSNPN, CDR2 SVGIG (reference sequence). The CDR3 bases are TGTGCCTGGAGTGTACGAGGGGGCAGAGAAGCTTTCTTT. Its translation: CAWSVRGGREAFF.

V gene TRBV6-5 combines with J gene TRBJ1-1, with unresolved D. Germline lookup yields CDR1 MNHEY and CDR2 SVGAGI. This CDR3 is 13 amino acids long. V shed 0 bases and J shed 2 bases, with 4 bases lying between them. The CDR3 bases are TGTGCCAGCAGTTACTCGATCAACACTGAAGCTTTCTTT. Translating it yields CASSYSINTEAFF.

This chain's CDR3 is CSVEPQVIETQYF. DNA of the CDR3: TGCAGCGTTGAACCGCAGGTTATTGAGACCCAGTACTTC. The chain joins TRBV29-1 to TRBJ2-5, with D hard to call. This CDR3 region has 13 residues. The ends were cut back, 2 bases at V and 5 bases at J, with 12 bases in the middle. Germline V gene sequence: CDR1 SQVTM, CDR2 ANQGSEA.

This CDR3 reads CASSLRPAGELFF. As DNA, the CDR3 is TGTGCCAGCAGTTTGAGGCCCGCCGGGGAGCTGTTTTTT. This chain uses TRBV27 with TRBJ2-2; unclear D gene. The V gene's germline CDR1 is MNHEY and CDR2 SMNVEV (reference sequence). This CDR3 region has 13 residues. The V end was cut by 3 bases, the J end by 6 bases, with 8 bases between.